This T cell receptor beta chain was sequenced during a study of cytomegalovirus exposure and HLA in healthy donors. Whole-study context: In terms of ancestry, the Caucasian-associated cluster contained roughly four fifths of the roughly 400 genotyped donors. General study findings and limits: Some highly shared sequence variants likely arose as a pipeline artifact. Three CMV-associated chains were confirmed in vitro to be specific for CMV antigens.

The CDR3 loop spans 15 amino acids. The ends lost 1 base at V and 7 bases at J; junction bases unmatched: 7. Per germline, CDR1 SGHTA and CDR2 FQGNSA. Those who donated were healthy bone marrow donors. Amplification used 60 Vbeta primers and 13 Jbeta primers. Sequenced by immunoSEQ multiplex PCR; TCRdb stores in-frame clones only, minus some. Of some 110,000 clones listed, 70% to 80% are singletons. To note about this clone: Its antigen is as yet unknown.

The gene calls are TRBV7-2 and TRBJ2-1; 7 bases map to TRBD1. What was sequenced was PBMCs. The source of this sequence is a man aged 50-60 years in good health and CMV-seropositive. The CDR3 DNA is TGTGCCAGCAGCTTAGGGTCTCAGACAGGGAATGAGCAGTTCTTC. Residues: CASSLGSQTGNEQFF.